This T cell receptor beta chain appears in the sequencing data of a study of Graves' ophthalmopathy and Graves' hyperthyroidism. Regarding the study as a whole: Also, most clonotypes expanded in the thyroid above 0.001 frequency appeared in blood.

Germline CDR1 DFQATT, CDR2 SNEGSKA (reference sequence). The ends were cut back, 1 base at V and 4 bases at J, with 14 bases in the middle. The CDR3 has 14 residues. Presentation of ophthalmopathy in the donors involved moderate-to-severe activity, CAS ≥3, NOSPECS ≥4 and a duration under 3 months. Certain patients, namely those with other autoimmune diseases, uncontrolled infections, pregnancy or lactation, were excluded. PBMCs were isolated from an approximately 10 ml sample of fresh peripheral blood. Transcripts of RNA were the source for amplifying TCR beta CDR3 regions. Second-round multiplex PCR followed a first-round RT-PCR using HTBI primers. Each CDR3 protein gets one entry after TCRdb re-called the multiplex PCR reads with MiXCR. The data show around 50,000 distinct CDR3 sequences, under 55% seen once. Only one count was recorded for this clonotype. The antigen is undetermined.

The chain links TRBV20-1 to TRBJ2-7, with TRBD2 as a possible D gene (5 bases). Sequenced material: peripheral blood. The receptor was derived from an adult man with Graves' ophthalmopathy. The CDR3 sequence is CSARVRGPAYEQYF. CDR3 nucleotide sequence: TGCAGTGCTAGAGTCCGGGGTCCAGCTTACGAGCAGTACTTC.